This TCR beta chain is from a study of blood T cell repertoires in COVID-19. At the level of the study: Collection of acute and convalescent COVID-19 samples took place in the United States, Italy and Spain.

Germline assignment: CDR1 SEHNR and CDR2 FQNEAQ (reference sequence). Trimming stripped 5 bases from V and 1 base from J, with 20 bases between. CDR3 length equals 17 residues. Enrollees, roughly 18 to 90 years old, lived in about two dozen US areas. The study assigned cohorts using participant-reported clinical history. Cohort 3 donors were reported recovered after two negative PCRs, clearance, or symptom resolution. Profiled with immunoSEQ multiplex PCR; TCRdb holds only in-frame clones, not every one. The sample records 150,000 to 200,000 clones, about 85% being singletons. The rearrangement joins TRBV7-9 to TRBJ1-1, with D tentatively TRBD1 (6 bases). Sequencing was carried out using PBMCs or T cells enriched from blood (not recorded which). This TCR was recovered from a man aged 35 to 55 who had recovered from COVID-19. CDR3 loop: CASSHRRTGGTNTEAFF. The DNA of the CDR3 is TGTGCCAGCAGCCACCGCAGGACTGGGGGCACGAACACTGAAGCTTTCTTT.